This entry is about one TCR beta chain. Its antigen is currently unknown. The data originate from a study of cytomegalovirus exposure and HLA in healthy donors. Primers for the PCR totalled 60 Vbeta and 13 Jbeta. Per the original data handling: Some 10 million of some 80 million unique TCR beta chains were shared, per a later count. The assay was immunoSEQ multiplex PCR, and TCRdb's table has in-frame clones only and misses some. V, J and clone size reflect that table, while D and trimming were determined from the DNA. The sample has around 170,000 clones, around 80% seen once; the top ten hold less than 0.65%. The CDR3 covers 13 residues. The V gene lost 0 bases and the J gene lost 6 bases, with 8 bases spanning the gap. The germline CDR1 and CDR2 sequences are KGHSH and LQKENI. Broader study findings: According to the study, 160 or so TCR beta chains were cytomegalovirus-associated.

The V call is TRBV18, the J call TRBJ1-1, with D possibly TRBD1 on 6 matching bases. The receptor was isolated from a woman between 45 and 60 years old in good health and CMV-seronegative. The sequenced sample was PBMCs. CDR3 coding DNA: TGTGCCAGCTCACCACCGCAGGGGCCTGAAGCTTTCTTT. Protein product: CASSPPQGPEAFF.